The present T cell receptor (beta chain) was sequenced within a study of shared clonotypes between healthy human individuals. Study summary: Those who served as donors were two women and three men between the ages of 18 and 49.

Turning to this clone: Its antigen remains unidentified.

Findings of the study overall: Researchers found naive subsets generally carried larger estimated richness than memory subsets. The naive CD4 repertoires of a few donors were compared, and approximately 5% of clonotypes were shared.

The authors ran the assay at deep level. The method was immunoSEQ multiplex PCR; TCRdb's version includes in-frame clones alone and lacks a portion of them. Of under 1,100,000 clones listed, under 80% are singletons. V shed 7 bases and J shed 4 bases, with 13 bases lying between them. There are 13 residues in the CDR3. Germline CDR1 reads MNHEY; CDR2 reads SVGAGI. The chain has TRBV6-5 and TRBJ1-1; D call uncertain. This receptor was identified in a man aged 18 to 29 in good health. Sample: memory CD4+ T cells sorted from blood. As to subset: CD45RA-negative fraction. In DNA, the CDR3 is TGTGCCAGCATACCGGGTTTGGGCACTGAAGCTTTCTTT. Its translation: CASIPGLGTEAFF.